This T cell receptor (beta chain) was identified in a study of control samples from healthy donors and cancer patients. This CDR3 contains 14 residues. Using immunoSEQ multiplex PCR, the repertoire was profiled, and TCRdb retains in-frame clones only, with some absent. The profile shows over 200,000 clones, over 70% of them singletons. The clonotype was recovered from a woman aged 60 to 75 with lung cancer. The J gene is TRBJ2-7, the V gene TRBV21-1; the listed D gene, TRBD1, was not tested against the DNA. TRBV21-1 is given as a pseudogene. Sequencing was performed on PBMCs. DNA of the CDR3: TGTGCCAGCTCTTCTTTGGACAGGACCTACGAGCAGTACTTC. This gives the protein CASSSLDRTYEQYF.